This T cell receptor (beta chain) was recorded in a study of T cells expressing NK-cell markers. Notes on the study in general: About 1.0-8% of CD8+ T cells in a handful of donors belonged to dominant NKG2C+ clonotypes. For several donors, these clonotypes were likewise the leading ones in the CD3+CD56-NKG2C+ fraction.

TCRdb re-called the 5' RACE reads, yielding one record per CDR3 amino acid sequence without DNA. The sample shows about 390,000 distinct CDR3 sequences, and roughly 10% sits with its ten largest clones. Germline V gene lookup returns CDR1 DFQATT and CDR2 SNEGSKA (reference sequence). There are 14 residues in the CDR3. Note on this clonotype: Its antigen is unidentified.

The sequence was collected from a woman aged 50 to 60 in good health. This chain uses TRBV20-1 with TRBJ1-1; TCRdb calls TRBD1, which cannot be checked without DNA. Sequencing was done on a sample of blood T cells: a sorted CD56 or NKG2C T cell subset, CD4+ or CD8+ T cells, or bulk PBMC T cells (not recorded which). CDR3 sequence: CSALDSGLGTEAFF.